The 4 T cell receptor beta chains below were found in one sample sequenced in a study of PD-L1 blockade in urothelial cancer listed by TCRdb under 2017. Library method: the immunoSEQ multiplex PCR assay. In its TCRdb copy, this immuneACCESS table keeps in-frame sequences only and misses some clones. Where compared with another copy, unresolved V genes explain less than half of these, and the others have no known cause. Within this sample are 20,000 to 30,000 clones, with 84% of them counted one time only. The ten most abundant clones make up approximately 9.9% of the sample. This specimen was PBMCs, taken around atezolizumab (anti-PD-L1) treatment. These receptors were obtained from a man between 65 and 85 years old with urothelial cancer.

By frequency in the sample, this clone is medium-sized. J is TRBJ2-7 and V is TRBV4-2; TRBD1 matches at 11 bases. CDR1 is LGHNA and CDR2 is YNFKEQ in the germline V gene. CDR3 length: 14 amino acids. Germline trimming cut 0 bases from V and 12 bases from J; bases unmatched to any gene: 7. The CDR3: CASSQEGTGGRRYF. The CDR3 DNA sequence: TGTGCCAGCAGCCAAGAGGGGACAGGGGGGAGGCGGTACTTC.

In DNA form, the CDR3 reads TGTGCCAGCAGTGTAGCGGGAGCTCAATGGGGCAATGAGCAGTTCTTC. It codes for CASSVAGAQWGNEQFF. V usage is TRBV6-1 and J usage is TRBJ2-1; TRBD2 matches 9 bases. The CDR3 totals 16 residues. CDR1 and CDR2 (germline): MNHNS, SASEGT. V shed 4 bases and J 6 bases; nucleotides not matched to a gene: 10.

CDR3 DNA: TGTGCCAGCAGCCGGGGACAGGGGGACTACGAGCAGTACTTC. This sequence encodes CASSRGQGDYEQYF. The chain links TRBV11-3 to TRBJ2-7; the match to TRBD1 covers 11 bases. Germline V gene sequence: CDR1 SGHNT, CDR2 YENEEA. J gave up 3 bases and V 5 bases, and 3 bases lay outside the gene matches. The CDR3 spans 14 residues.

The genes are TRBV27 and TRBJ2-1, with 11 bases that match TRBD2. This CDR3 has 13 amino acids. V lost 7 bases and J lost 6; bases outside the gene matches: 2. The germline V gene encodes CDR1 MNHEY and CDR2 SMNVEV (reference sequence). The CDR3 nucleotides are TGTGCCAGCAAACTAGCGGGAGCCAATGAGCAGTTCTTC. It yields the protein CASKLAGANEQFF.